This TCR beta chain was sequenced for a study of blood T cell repertoires in COVID-19. On the study more broadly: From T cells, B-cell-depleted T cells, or PBMCs came the material, which was cDNA or gDNA.

The protocol was immunoSEQ multiplex PCR, while the TCRdb copy is restricted to in-frame clones and leaves out a portion. Among fewer than 300,000 clones, around 79% were seen once, and the ten largest hold more than 2.5%. This clone has a single count. The CDR3 loop spans 13 amino acids. From germline, CDR1 is SEHNR and CDR2 FQNEAQ (reference sequence). Germline trimming cut 5 bases from V and 8 bases from J; bases unmatched to any gene: 6. This TCR was sampled from a woman aged 80 or older with acute or convalescent COVID-19. Material for sequencing was peripheral blood. The genes are TRBV7-9 and TRBJ1-2; 9 bases are shared with TRBD1. The CDR3 bases are TGTGCCAGCAGCCGTACAGGGGGCGTAGGCTACACCTTC. Translation: CASSRTGGVGYTF.